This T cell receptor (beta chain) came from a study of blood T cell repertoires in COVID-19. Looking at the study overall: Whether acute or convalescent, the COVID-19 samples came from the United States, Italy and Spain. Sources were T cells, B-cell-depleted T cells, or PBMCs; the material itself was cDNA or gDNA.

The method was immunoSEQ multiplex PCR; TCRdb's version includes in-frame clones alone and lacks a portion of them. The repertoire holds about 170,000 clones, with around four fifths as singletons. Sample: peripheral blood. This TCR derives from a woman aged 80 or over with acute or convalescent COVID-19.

CDR3: CASSLLSGIVGDTQYF. CDR3 coding DNA: TGTGCCAGCAGCCTCTTAAGCGGGATCGTGGGAGATACGCAGTATTTT. V usage is TRBV5-6 and J usage is TRBJ2-3, with 7 bases lining up with TRBD2. There are 16 residues in the CDR3. In germline, CDR1 is SGHDT, CDR2 YYEEEE. Trimming at V came to 4 bases and at J to 5 bases, leaving 13 bases not matched to a gene.